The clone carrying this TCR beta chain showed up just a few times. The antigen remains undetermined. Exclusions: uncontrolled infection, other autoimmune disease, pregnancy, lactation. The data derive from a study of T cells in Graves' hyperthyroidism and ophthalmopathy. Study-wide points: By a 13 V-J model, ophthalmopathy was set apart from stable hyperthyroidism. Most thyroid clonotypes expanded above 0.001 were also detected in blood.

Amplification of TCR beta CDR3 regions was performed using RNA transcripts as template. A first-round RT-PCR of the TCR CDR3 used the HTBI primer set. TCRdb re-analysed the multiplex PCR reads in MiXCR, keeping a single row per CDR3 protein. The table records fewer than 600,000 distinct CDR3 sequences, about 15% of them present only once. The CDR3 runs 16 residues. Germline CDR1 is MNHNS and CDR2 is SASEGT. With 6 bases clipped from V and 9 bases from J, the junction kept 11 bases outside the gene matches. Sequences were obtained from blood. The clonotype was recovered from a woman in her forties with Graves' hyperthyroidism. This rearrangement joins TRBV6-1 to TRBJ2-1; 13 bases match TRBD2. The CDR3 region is CASRDRATSGRSEQFF. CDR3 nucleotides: TGTGCCAGCAGAGACAGGGCGACTAGCGGGAGGAGTGAGCAGTTCTTC.